This T cell receptor (beta chain) was obtained from a study of blood T cell repertoires in COVID-19. About the research overall: Sources were T cells, B-cell-depleted T cells, or PBMCs; the material itself was cDNA or gDNA.

Sequencing used immunoSEQ multiplex PCR; TCRdb keeps in-frame clones, though not all of them. The table has hundreds of thousands of clones, about 88% seen once. The sequence was obtained from a man between 60 and 70 years old with acute or convalescent COVID-19. Sequenced material: peripheral blood.

In DNA form, the CDR3 reads TGCGCCAGCAGCCAACAAGTGACTAGCGGGCCTACCACAGATACGCAGTATTTT. This codes for CASSQQVTSGPTTDTQYF. The genes are TRBV4-3 and TRBJ2-3; 10 bases fit TRBD2. J lost 2 bases, V lost 2 bases, and 10 bases had no gene match. CDR1 is LGHNA, CDR2 YSLEER, per germline. CDR3 length: 18 residues.